These T cell receptor beta chains were read from a single sample in a study of CD8 T cells in Susac syndrome. TCRdb re-analysed the immunoSEQ multiplex PCR reads in MiXCR, keeping a single row per CDR3 protein. The sample carries 170,000 or so distinct CDR3 sequences, 90% to 95% recorded once. Source material: CD4+ T cells from PBMCs. Receptors originate from a human donor with multiple sclerosis. Each CDR3 is given with its conserved first and last residue. The order of the fields is CDR3 protein, CDR3 DNA, D gene, V gene, J gene, clone size. A D gene is named only where the DNA matches it firmly. The size field is filled for only some rows; it gives once, few, many or a size class.

cdr3_aa: CASSVQDRAAYEQYF; cdr3_nt: TGTGCCAGCAGTGTTCAGGACAGGGCAGCCTACGAGCAGTACTTC; d_call: TRBD1; v_call: TRBV6-1; j_call: TRBJ2-7; clone_size: -
cdr3_aa: CASSSDSTGEAFF; cdr3_nt: TGCGCCAGCAGCTCGGACTCAACTGGCGAAGCTTTCTTT; d_call: -; v_call: TRBV5-1; j_call: TRBJ1-1; clone_size: -
cdr3_aa: CASKKRGLSGANVLTF; cdr3_nt: TGTGCCAGCAAGAAGCGGGGACTCTCTGGGGCCAACGTCCTGACTTTC; d_call: TRBD2; v_call: TRBV6-7; j_call: TRBJ2-6; clone_size: -
cdr3_aa: CASSTSSGSGELFF; cdr3_nt: TGTGCCAGCAGTACCTCCTCAGGGAGCGGGGAGCTGTTTTTT; d_call: -; v_call: TRBV12-3/TRBV12-4; j_call: TRBJ2-2; clone_size: -
cdr3_aa: CATSDIVSDYNEQFF; cdr3_nt: TGTGCCACCAGTGATATTGTGTCCGACTACAATGAGCAGTTCTTC; d_call: -; v_call: TRBV24-1; j_call: TRBJ2-1; clone_size: -
cdr3_aa: CASSYGIEGEQYF; cdr3_nt: TGTGCCAGCAGTTATGGTATCGAGGGGGAGCAGTACTTC; d_call: -; v_call: TRBV28; j_call: TRBJ2-7; clone_size: once
cdr3_aa: CASKDILAAEQYF; cdr3_nt: TGTGCCAGCAAAGACATACTAGCGGCCGAGCAGTACTTC; d_call: TRBD2; v_call: TRBV2; j_call: TRBJ2-7; clone_size: -
cdr3_aa: CASSLKEPQHF; cdr3_nt: TGTGCCAGCTCACTCAAAGAGCCCCAGCATTTT; d_call: -; v_call: TRBV18; j_call: TRBJ1-5; clone_size: once
cdr3_aa: CASSRMRGVREKLFF; cdr3_nt: TGTGCCAGCAGCCGGATGAGGGGCGTTCGCGAAAAACTGTTTTTT; d_call: -; v_call: TRBV14; j_call: TRBJ1-4; clone_size: -
cdr3_aa: CASSQDLGGLGKKLFF; cdr3_nt: TGCGCCAGCAGCCAAGATCTGGGGGGCCTAGGGAAAAAACTGTTTTTT; d_call: -; v_call: TRBV4-3; j_call: TRBJ1-4; clone_size: -
cdr3_aa: CASSQSVTVSGNTIYF; cdr3_nt: TGCGCCAGCAGCCAATCCGTCACAGTCTCTGGAAACACCATATATTTT; d_call: -; v_call: TRBV4-1; j_call: TRBJ1-3; clone_size: -